The TCR beta chain described here comes from a study of blood T cell repertoires in COVID-19. Study context: Whether acute or convalescent, the COVID-19 samples came from the United States, Italy and Spain. PBMCs, B-cell-depleted T cells, or T cells provided the cDNA or gDNA that made up the material.

In the study's own analysis: For nucleated cells, counts were estimated from reference gene primer amplification. Only in-frame clones appear in the TCRdb table, and some are missing; sequencing was by immunoSEQ multiplex PCR. V and J calls and clone size are those listed in that table; D and trimming were worked out from the DNA. In the table there are about 110,000 clones, about 85% of which are singletons. What was sequenced was peripheral blood. The sequence came from a human donor in a cohort sampled during active COVID-19.

The CDR3 nucleotides are TGTGCCAGCAGTTTGCCCGGGGGGATTAATGAAAAACTGTTTTTT. This codes for CASSLPGGINEKLFF. V gene TRBV6-6 combines with J gene TRBJ1-4, with D perhaps TRBD1 (5 bases). The V gene lost 4 bases and the J gene lost 4 bases, with 13 bases spanning the gap. The CDR3 spans 15 residues. CDR1 and CDR2 (germline): MNHNY, SVGAGI (reference sequence).